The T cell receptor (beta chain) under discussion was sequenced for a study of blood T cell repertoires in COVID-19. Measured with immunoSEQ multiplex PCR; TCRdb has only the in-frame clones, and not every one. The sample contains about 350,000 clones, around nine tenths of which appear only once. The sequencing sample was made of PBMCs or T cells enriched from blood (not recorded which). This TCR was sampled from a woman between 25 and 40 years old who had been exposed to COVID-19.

The CDR3 protein is CASSSDMGNQPQHF. The DNA for the CDR3 is TGTGCCAGCAGCTCAGACATGGGCAATCAGCCCCAGCATTTT. The genes are TRBV7-2 and TRBJ1-5; D not resolved. This CDR3 comprises 14 residues. Trimming took 4 bases from V and 2 from J, leaving 9 bases between them. The germline gives CDR1 SGHTA, CDR2 FQGNSA.